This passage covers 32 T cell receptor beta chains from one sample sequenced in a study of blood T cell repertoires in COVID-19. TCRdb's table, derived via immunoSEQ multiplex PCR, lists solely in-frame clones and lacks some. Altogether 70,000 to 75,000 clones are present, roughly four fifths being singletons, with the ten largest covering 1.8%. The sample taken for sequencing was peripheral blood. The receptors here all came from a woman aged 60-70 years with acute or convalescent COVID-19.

CDR3 residues: CASSLMTGHGGYTF. The CDR3 DNA sequence: TGTGCCAGCAGCTTAATGACAGGGCACGGAGGCTACACCTTC. This chain connects TRBV7-9 to TRBJ1-2, with TRBD1 identical over 7 bases. Trimming removed 2 bases from V and 8 bases from J; junction bases left unmatched: 8. Germline V gene data show CDR1 as SEHNR and CDR2 as FQNEAQ (reference sequence). The CDR3 is 14 residues long.

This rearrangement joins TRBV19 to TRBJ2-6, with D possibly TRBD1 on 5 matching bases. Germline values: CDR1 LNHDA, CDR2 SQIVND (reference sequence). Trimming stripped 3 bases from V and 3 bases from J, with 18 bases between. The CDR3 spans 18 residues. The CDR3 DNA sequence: TGTGCCAGTAGTATTAGTCAGGGAATCAAGGATGGGGCCAACGTCCTGACTTTC. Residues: CASSISQGIKDGANVLTF.

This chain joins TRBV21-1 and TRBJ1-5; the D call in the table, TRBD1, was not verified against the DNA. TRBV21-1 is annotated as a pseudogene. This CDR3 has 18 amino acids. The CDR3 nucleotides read TGTGCCAGCAGCAAAGGGCTGCACCCCCCTTATAGCAATCAGCCCCAGCATTTT. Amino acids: CASSKGLHPPYSNQPQHF.

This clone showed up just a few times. CDR3 sequence: CASSPRDRGDNSPLHF. CDR3 bases: TGTGCCAGCAGCCCCCGGGACAGGGGGGATAATTCACCCCTCCACTTT. The chain employs TRBV7-2 and TRBJ1-6; TRBD1 matches 11 bases. Germline V CDR1 and CDR2: SGHTA, FQGNSA. The CDR3 consists of 16 residues. V shed 5 bases and J 5 bases; nucleotides not matched to a gene: 5.

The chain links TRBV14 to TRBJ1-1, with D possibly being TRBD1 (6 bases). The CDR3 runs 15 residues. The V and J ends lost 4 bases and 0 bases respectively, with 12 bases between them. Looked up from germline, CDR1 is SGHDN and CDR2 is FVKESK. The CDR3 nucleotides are TGTGCCAGCAGCCGACCGGGACACCTGAACACTGAAGCTTTCTTT. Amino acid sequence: CASSRPGHLNTEAFF.

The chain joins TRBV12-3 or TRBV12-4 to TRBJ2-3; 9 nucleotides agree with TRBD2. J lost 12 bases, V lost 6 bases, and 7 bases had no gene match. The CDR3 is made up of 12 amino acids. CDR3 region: CASRLGLASQYF. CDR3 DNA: TGTGCCAGCAGACTCGGACTAGCGAGTCAGTATTTT.

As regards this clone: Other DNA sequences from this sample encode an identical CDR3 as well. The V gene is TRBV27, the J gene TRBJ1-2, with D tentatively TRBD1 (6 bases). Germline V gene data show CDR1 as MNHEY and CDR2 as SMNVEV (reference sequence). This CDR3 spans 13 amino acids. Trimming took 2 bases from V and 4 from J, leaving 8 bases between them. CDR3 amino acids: CASSLRGSYGYTF. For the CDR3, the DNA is TGTGCCAGCAGTTTAAGGGGGAGCTATGGCTACACCTTC.

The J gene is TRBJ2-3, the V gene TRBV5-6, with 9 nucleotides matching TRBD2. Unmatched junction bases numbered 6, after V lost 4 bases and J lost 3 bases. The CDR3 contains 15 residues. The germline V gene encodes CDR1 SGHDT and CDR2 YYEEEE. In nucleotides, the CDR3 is TGTGCCAGCAGCCACATAGCGGGAGTTACAGATACGCAGTATTTT. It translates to CASSHIAGVTDTQYF.

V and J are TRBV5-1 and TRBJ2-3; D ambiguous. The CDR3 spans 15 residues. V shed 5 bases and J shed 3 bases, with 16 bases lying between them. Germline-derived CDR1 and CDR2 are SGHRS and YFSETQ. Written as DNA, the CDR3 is TGCGCCAGCAGACTGAATGCCCTACCGACAGATACGCAGTATTTT. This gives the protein CASRLNALPTDTQYF.

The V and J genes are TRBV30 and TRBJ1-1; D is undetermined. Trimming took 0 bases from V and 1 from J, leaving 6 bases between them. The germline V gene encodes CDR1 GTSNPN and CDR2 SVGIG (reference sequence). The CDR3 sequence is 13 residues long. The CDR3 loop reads CAWSVFQNTEAFF. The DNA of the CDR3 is TGTGCCTGGAGTGTATTCCAGAACACTGAAGCTTTCTTT.

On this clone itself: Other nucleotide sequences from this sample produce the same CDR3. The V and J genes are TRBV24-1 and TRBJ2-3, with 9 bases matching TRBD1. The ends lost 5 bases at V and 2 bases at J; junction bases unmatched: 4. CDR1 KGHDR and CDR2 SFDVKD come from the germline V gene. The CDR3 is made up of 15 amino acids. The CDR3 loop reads CATSGQGGVTDTQYF. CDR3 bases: TGTGCCACCAGTGGACAGGGGGGAGTCACAGATACGCAGTATTTT.

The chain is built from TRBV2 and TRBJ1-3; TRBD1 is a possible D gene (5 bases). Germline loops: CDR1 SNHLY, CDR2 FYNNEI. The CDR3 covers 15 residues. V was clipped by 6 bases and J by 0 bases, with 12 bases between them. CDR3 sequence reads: CASRNQGASGNTIYF. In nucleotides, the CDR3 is TGTGCCAGCAGAAACCAGGGTGCCTCTGGAAACACCATATATTTT.

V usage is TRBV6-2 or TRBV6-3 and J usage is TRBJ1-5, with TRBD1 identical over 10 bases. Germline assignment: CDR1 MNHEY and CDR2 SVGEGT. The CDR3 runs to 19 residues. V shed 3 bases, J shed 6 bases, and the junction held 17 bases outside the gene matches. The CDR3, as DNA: TGTGCCAGCAGTTATTGGCGACCGGGACAGGGGTTTCGACCTCAGCCCCAGCATTTT. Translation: CASSYWRPGQGFRPQPQHF.

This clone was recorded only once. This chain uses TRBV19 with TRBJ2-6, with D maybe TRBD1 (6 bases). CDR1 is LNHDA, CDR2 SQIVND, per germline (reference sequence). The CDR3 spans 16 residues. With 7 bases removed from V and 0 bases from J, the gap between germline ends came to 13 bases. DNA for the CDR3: TGTGCCAGTAAGATGGGACACTTCTCTGGGGCCAACGTCCTGACTTTC. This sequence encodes CASKMGHFSGANVLTF.

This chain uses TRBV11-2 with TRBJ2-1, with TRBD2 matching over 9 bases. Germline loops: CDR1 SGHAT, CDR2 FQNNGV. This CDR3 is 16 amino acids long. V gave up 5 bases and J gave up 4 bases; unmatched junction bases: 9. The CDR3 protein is CASSATGTSRYNEQFF. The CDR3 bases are TGTGCCAGCAGCGCGACCGGGACTAGCCGTTACAATGAGCAGTTCTTC.

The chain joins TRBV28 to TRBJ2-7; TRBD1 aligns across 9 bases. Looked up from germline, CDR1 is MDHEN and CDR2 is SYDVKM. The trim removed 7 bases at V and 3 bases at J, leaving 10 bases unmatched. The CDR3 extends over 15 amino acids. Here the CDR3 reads CASTLTGTGNYEQYF. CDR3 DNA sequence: TGTGCCAGCACCCTCACCGGGACAGGGAACTACGAGCAGTACTTC.

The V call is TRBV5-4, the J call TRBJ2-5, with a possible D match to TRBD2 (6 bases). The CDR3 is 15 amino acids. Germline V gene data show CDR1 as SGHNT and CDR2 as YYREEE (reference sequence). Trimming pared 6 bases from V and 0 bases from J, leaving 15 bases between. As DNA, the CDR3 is TGTGCCAGCACCTCGCGGGGATCGTACCAAGAGACCCAGTACTTC. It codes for CASTSRGSYQETQYF.

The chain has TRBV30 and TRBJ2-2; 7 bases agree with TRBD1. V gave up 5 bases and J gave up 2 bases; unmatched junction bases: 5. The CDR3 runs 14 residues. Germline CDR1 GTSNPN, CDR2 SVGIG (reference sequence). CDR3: CAWEGQANTGELFF. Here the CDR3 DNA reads TGTGCCTGGGAAGGACAGGCCAACACCGGGGAGCTGTTTTTT. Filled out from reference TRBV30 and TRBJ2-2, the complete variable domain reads SQTIHQWPATLVQPVGSPLSLECTVEGTSNPNLYWYRQAAGRGLQLLFYSVGIGQISSEVPQNLSASRPQDRQFILSSKKLLLSDSGFYLCAWEGQANTGELFFGEGSRLTVL.

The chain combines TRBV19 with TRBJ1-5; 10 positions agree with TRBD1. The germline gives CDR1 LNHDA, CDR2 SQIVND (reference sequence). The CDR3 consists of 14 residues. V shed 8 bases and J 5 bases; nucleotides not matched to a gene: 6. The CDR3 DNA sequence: TGTGCCAGTTCTGCCGGGACAGGGGATCAGCCCCAGCATTTT. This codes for CASSAGTGDQPQHF.

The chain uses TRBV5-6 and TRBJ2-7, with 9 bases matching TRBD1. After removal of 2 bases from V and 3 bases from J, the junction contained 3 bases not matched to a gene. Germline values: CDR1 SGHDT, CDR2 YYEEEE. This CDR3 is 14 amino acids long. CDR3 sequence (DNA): TGTGCCAGCAGCTTACAGGGGGCCTACTACGAGCAGTACTTC. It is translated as CASSLQGAYYEQYF.

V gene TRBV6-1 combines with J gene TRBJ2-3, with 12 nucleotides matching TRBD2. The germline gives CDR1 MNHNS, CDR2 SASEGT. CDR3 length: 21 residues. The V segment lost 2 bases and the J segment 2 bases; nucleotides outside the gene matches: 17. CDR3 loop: CASSERFAGARTSGNTDTQYF. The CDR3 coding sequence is TGTGCCAGCAGTGAACGGTTCGCAGGCGCGAGGACTAGCGGGAACACAGATACGCAGTATTTT.

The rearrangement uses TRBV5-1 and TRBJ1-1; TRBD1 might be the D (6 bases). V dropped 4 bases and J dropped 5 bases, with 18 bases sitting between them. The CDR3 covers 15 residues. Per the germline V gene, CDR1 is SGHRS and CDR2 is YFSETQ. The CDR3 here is CASSIGQSRFTEAFF. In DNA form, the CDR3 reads TGCGCCAGCAGCATTGGACAGTCCCGATTTACTGAAGCTTTCTTT.

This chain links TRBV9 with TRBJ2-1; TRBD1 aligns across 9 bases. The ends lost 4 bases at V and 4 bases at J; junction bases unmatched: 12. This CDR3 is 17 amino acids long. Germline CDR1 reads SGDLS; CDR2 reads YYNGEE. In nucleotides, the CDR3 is TGTGCCAGCAGCTTCAGTTTGGGGACAGGGATTTACAATGAGCAGTTCTTC. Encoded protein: CASSFSLGTGIYNEQFF.

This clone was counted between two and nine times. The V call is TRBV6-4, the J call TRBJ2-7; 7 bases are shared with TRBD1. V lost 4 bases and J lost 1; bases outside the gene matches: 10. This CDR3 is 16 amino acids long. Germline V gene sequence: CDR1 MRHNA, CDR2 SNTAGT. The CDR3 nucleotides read TGTGCCAGCAGTGCCCTCCGGGACAGCGCGTCCTACGAGCAGTACTTC. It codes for CASSALRDSASYEQYF.

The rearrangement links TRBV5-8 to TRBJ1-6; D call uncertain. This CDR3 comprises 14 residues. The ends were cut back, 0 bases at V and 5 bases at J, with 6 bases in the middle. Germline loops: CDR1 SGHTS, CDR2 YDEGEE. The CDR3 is CASSLGENNSPLHF. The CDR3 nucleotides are TGTGCCAGCAGCTTGGGCGAAAATAATTCACCCCTCCACTTT.

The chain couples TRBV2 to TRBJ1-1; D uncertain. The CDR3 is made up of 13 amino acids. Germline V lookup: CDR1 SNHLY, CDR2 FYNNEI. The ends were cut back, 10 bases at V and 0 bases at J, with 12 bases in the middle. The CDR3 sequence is CATRGSMNTEAFF. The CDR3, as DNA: TGTGCCACCCGAGGTTCCATGAACACTGAAGCTTTCTTT.

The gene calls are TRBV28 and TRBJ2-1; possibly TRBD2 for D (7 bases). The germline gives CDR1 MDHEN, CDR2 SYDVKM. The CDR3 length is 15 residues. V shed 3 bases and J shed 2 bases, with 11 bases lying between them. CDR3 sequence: CASSFGRGPYNEQFF. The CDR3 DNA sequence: TGTGCCAGCAGTTTCGGGCGGGGGCCCTACAATGAGCAGTTCTTC.

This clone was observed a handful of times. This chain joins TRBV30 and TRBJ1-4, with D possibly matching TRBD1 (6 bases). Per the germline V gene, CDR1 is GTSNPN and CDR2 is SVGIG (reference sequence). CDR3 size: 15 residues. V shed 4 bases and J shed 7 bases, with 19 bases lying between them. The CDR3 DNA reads TGTGCCTGGACCGCCCGGGACATGAATGGTGAAAAACTGTTTTTT. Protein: CAWTARDMNGEKLFF.

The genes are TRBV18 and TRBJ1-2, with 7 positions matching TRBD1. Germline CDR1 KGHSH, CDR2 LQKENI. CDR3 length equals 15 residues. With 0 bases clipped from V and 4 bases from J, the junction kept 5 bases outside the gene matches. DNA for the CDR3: TGTGCCAGCTCACCACCAAGTCAGGGGGGCTATGGCTACACCTTC. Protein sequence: CASSPPSQGGYGYTF.

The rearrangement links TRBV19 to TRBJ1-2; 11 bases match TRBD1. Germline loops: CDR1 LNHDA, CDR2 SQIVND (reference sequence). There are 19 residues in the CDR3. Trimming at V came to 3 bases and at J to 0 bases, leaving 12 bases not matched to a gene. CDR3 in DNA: TGTGCCAGTAGTATCCCCGGGACAGGGGGTAATATTGCTAACTATGGCTACACCTTC. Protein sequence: CASSIPGTGGNIANYGYTF.

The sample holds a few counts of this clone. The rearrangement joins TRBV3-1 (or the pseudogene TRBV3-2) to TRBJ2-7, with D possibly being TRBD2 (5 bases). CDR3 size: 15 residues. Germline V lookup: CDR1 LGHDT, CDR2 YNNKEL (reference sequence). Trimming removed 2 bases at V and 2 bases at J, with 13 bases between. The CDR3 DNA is TGTGCCAGCAGCCAAACGTCACGGGGAACCTACGAGCAGTACTTC. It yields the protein CASSQTSRGTYEQYF.

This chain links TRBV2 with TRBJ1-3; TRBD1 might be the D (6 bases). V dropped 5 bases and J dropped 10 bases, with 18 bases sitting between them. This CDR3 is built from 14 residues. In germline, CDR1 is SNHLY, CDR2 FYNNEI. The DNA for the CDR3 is TGTGCCAGCAGTCACCGTTCGACAGGCGATACCATATATTTT. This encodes CASSHRSTGDTIYF. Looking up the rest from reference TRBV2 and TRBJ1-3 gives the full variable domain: EPEVTQTPSHQVTQMGQEVILRCVPISNHLYFYWYRQILGQKVEFLVSFYNNEISEKSEIFDDQFSVERPDGSNFTLKIRSTKLEDSAMYFCASSHRSTGDTIYFGEGSWLTVV.